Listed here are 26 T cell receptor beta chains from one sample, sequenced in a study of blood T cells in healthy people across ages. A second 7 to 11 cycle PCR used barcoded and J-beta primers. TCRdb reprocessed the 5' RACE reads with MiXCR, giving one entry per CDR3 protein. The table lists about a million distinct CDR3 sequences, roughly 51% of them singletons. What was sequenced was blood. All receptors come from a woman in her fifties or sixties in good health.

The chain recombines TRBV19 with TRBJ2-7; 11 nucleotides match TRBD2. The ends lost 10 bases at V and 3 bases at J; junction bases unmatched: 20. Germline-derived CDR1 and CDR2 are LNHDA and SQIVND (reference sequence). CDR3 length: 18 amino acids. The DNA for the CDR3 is TGTGCCACAATCGGGAGACTAGCGGGAACTCCATTCCGCTACGAGCAGTACTTC. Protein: CATIGRLAGTPFRYEQYF.

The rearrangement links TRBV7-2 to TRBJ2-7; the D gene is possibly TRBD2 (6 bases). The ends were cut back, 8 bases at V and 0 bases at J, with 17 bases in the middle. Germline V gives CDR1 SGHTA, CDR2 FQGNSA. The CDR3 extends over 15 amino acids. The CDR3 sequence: CASGKGWGGSYEQYF. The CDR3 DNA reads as TGTGCCAGCGGGAAAGGCTGGGGAGGCTCCTACGAGCAGTACTTC.

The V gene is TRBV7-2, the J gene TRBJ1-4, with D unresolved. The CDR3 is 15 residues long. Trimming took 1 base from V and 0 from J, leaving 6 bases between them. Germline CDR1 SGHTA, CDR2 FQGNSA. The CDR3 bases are TGTGCCAGCAGCTTAGAGCGGGCAACTAATGAAAAACTGTTTTTT. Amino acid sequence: CASSLERATNEKLFF. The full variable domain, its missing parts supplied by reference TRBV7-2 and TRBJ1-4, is GAGVSQSPSNKVTEKGKDVELRCDPISGHTALYWYRQSLGQGLEFLIYFQGNSAPDKSGLPSDRFSAERTGGSVSTLTIQRTQQEDSAVYLCASSLERATNEKLFFGSGTQLSVL.

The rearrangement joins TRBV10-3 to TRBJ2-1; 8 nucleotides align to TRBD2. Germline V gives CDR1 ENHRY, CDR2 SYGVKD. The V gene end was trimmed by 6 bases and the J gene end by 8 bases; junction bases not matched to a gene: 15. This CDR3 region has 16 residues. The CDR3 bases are TGTGCCATCAGCCCCCTCAGCGGGAGCGGCTTGGATGAGCAGTTCTTC. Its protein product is CAISPLSGSGLDEQFF.

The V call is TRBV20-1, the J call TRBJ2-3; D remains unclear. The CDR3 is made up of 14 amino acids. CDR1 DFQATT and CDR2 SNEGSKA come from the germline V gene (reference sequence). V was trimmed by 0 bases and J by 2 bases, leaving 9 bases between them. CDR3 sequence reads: CSARDPRYTDTQYF. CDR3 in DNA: TGCAGTGCTAGAGATCCACGGTACACAGATACGCAGTATTTT.

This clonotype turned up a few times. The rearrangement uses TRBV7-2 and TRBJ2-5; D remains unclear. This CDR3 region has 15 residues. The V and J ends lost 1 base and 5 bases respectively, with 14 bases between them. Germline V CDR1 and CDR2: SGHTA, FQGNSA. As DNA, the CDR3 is TGTACCAGCAGCTTAGGTTCCCCCGCTGGGGAGACCCAGTACTTC. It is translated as CTSSLGSPAGETQYF.

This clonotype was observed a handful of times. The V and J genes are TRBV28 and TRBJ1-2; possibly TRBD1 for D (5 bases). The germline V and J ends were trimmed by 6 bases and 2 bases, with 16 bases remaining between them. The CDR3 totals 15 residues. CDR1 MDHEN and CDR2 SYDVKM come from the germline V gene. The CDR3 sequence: CASSFPGGQNYGYTF. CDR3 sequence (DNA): TGTGCCAGCAGCTTCCCCGGGGGTCAGAACTATGGCTACACCTTC.

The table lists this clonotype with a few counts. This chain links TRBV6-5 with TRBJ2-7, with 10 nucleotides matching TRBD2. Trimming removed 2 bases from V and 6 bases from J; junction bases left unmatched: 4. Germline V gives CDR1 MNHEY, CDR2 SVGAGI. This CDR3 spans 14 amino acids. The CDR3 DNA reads TGTGCCAGCAGTTACCTAGCGGGAGAATCCGAGCAGTACTTC. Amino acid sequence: CASSYLAGESEQYF.

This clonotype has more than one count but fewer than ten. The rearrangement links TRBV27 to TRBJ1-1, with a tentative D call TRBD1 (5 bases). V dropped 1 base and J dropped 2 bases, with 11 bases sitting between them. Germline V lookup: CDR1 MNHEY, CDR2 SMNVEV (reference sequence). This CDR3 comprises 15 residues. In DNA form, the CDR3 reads TGTGCCAGCAGTTTATGGGGGGGGGTTAACACTGAAGCTTTCTTT. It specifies CASSLWGGVNTEAFF.

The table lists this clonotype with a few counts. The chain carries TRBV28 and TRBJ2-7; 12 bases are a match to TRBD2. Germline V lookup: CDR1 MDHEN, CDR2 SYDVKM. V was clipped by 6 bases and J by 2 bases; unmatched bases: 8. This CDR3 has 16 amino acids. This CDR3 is CASRNPGLAGTYEQYF. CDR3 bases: TGTGCCAGCAGAAATCCGGGACTAGCGGGTACCTACGAGCAGTACTTC. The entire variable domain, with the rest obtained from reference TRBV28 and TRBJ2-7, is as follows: DVKVTQSSRYLVKRTGEKVFLECVQDMDHENMFWYRQDPGLGLRLIYFSYDVKMKEKGDIPEGYSVSREKKERFSLILESASTNQTSMYLCASRNPGLAGTYEQYFGPGTRLTVT.

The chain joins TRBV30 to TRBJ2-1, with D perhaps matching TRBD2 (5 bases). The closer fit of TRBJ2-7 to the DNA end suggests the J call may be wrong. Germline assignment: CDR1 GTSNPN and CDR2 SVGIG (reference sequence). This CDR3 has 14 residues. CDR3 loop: CAWKPSSSYNEQYF. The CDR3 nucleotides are TGTGCCTGGAAACCGTCTAGCTCCTACAATGAGCAGTACTTC.

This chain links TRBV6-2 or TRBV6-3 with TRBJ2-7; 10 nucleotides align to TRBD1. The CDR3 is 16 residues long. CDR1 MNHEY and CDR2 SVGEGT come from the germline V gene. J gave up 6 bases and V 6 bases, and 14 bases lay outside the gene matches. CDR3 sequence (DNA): TGTGCCAGCAGCTATACCGGGACAGGGGATGTATGCGAGCAGTACTTC. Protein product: CASSYTGTGDVCEQYF.

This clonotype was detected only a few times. The CDR3 DNA follows: TGTGCCAGCAGCCAAGTGGCAGCGGGAGGCTACGAGCAGTACTTC. Its translation is CASSQVAAGGYEQYF. This chain connects TRBV3-1 to TRBJ2-7; 9 bases map to TRBD2. The V segment lost 1 base and the J segment 3 bases; nucleotides outside the gene matches: 4. Per germline, CDR1 LGHDT and CDR2 YNNKEL (reference sequence). The CDR3 sequence is 15 residues long.

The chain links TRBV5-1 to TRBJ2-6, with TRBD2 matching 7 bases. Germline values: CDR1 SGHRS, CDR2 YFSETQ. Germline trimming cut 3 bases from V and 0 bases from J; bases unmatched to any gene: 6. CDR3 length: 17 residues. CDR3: CASSSGGPSSGANVLTF. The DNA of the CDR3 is TGCGCCAGCAGCTCGGGGGGACCGAGCTCTGGGGCCAACGTCCTGACTTTC.

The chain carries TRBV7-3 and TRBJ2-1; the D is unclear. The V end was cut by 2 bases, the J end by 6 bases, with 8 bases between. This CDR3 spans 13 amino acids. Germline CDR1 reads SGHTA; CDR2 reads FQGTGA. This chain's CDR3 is CASSLYGTNEQFF. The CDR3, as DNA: TGTGCCAGCAGCTTATACGGTACCAATGAGCAGTTCTTC.

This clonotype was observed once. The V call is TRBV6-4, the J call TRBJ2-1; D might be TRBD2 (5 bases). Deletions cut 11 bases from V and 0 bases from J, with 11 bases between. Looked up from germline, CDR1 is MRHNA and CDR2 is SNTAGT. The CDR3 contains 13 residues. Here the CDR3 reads CASRANSYNEQFF. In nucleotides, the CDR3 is TGTGCCTCGCGGGCTAACTCCTACAATGAGCAGTTCTTC.

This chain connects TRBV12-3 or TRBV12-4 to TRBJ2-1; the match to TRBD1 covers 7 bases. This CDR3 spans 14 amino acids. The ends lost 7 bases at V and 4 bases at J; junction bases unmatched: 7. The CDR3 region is CASKGAGFYNEQFF. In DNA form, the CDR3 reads TGTGCCAGCAAGGGGGCCGGTTTTTACAATGAGCAGTTCTTC.

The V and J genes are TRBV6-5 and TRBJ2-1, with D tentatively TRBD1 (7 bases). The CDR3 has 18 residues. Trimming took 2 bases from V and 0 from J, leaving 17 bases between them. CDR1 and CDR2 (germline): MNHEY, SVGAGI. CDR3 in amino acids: CASSYDHPGDSSYNEQFF. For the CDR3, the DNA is TGTGCCAGCAGTTACGACCATCCGGGGGACAGCTCCTACAATGAGCAGTTCTTC.

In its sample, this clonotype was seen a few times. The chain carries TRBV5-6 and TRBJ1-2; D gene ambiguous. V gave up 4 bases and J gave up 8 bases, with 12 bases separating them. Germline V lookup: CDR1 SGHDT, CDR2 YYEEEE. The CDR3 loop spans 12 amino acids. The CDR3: CASSGRRVGYTF. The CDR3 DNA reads TGTGCCAGCAGCGGGAGGAGAGTCGGCTACACCTTC. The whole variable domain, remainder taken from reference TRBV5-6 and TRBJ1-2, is DAGVTQSPTHLIKTRGQQVTLRCSPKSGHDTVSWYQQALGQGPQFIFQYYEEEERQRGNFPDRFSGHQFPNYSSELNVNALLLGDSALYLCASSGRRVGYTFGSGTRLTVV.

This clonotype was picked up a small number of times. CDR3 residues: CASSLGVNTYEQYF. The CDR3 DNA sequence: TGCGCCAGCAGCTTGGGTGTAAACACCTACGAGCAGTACTTC. This chain joins TRBV5-1 and TRBJ2-7; the D is unclear. The germline gives CDR1 SGHRS, CDR2 YFSETQ. CDR3 size: 14 residues. V lost 0 bases and J lost 2, with 9 bases in between.

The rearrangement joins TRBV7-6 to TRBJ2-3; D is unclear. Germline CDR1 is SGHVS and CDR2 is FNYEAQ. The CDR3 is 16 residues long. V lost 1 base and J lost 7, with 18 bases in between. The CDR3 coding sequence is TGTGCCAGCAGCTTAGGGCATAACCCGGAAGTTCATACGCAGTATTTT. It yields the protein CASSLGHNPEVHTQYF.

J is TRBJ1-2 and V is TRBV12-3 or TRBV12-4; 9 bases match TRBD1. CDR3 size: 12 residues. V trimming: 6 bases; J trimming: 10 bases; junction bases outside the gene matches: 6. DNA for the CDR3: TGTGCCAGCAGCCTTACAGGGGGCTACTACACCTTC. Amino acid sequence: CASSLTGGYYTF.

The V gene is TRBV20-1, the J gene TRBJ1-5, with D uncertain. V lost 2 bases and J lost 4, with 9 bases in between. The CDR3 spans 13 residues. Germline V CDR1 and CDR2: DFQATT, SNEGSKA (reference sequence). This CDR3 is CSARQDWNQPQHF. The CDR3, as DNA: TGCAGTGCTAGACAGGATTGGAATCAGCCCCAGCATTTT.

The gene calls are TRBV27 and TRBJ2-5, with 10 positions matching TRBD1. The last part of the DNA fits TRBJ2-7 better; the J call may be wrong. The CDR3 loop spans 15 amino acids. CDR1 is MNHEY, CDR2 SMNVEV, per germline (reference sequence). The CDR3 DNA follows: TGTGCCAGCGCAGTCTCCGGGACAGGGGCCCACGAGCAGTACTTC. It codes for CASAVSGTGAHEQYF.

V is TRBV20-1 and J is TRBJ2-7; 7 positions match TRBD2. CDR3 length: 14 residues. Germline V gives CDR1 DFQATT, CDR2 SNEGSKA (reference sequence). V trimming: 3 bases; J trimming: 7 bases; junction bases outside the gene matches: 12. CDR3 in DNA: TGCAGTGCTAGTACGGGACTATCAGTGGGAGAGCAGTACTTC. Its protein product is CSASTGLSVGEQYF.

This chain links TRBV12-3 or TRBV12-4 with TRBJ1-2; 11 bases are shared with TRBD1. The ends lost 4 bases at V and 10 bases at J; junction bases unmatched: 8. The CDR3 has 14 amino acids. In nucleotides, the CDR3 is TGTGCCAGCAGTTGGGGACAGGGGGAGACATCCTACACCTTC. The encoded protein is CASSWGQGETSYTF.